This TCR beta chain was observed in a study of shared clonotypes between healthy human individuals. Germline CDR1 MNHEY, CDR2 SMNVEV (reference sequence). V gave up 4 bases and J gave up 5 bases; unmatched junction bases: 3. The CDR3 length is 14 residues. CD45RO-negative, CCR7-selected cells formed the naive CD8 fraction, which excluded terminally differentiated effector memory CD45RA+ cells. Sequencing used immunoSEQ multiplex PCR; TCRdb keeps in-frame clones, though not all of them. The sample contains about 1.9 million clones, around 95% of which appear only once. V is TRBV27 and J is TRBJ2-5, with 11 bases lining up with TRBD1. The sequence was collected from a man between 18 and 35 years old in good health. Some clones in this sample may be carry-over from other donors' samples. Sequencing was done on a sample of naive CD8+ T cells from PBMCs. This CDR3 is CASSWTGGRETQYF. The CDR3 DNA sequence: TGTGCCAGCAGTTGGACAGGGGGCAGGGAGACCCAGTACTTC.